Below are 17 T cell receptor beta chains sequenced from a single sample in a study of cytomegalovirus exposure and HLA in healthy donors. Both 60 Vbeta primers and 13 Jbeta primers went into the PCR. Produced via immunoSEQ multiplex PCR; TCRdb's table is partial and in-frame only. The profile shows 100,000 to 130,000 clones, around three quarters of them singletons. Sequenced input: PBMCs. Receptors were obtained from a young man in good health and CMV-seronegative.

V gene TRBV18 combines with J gene TRBJ1-5, with D possibly being TRBD1 (5 bases). CDR1 is KGHSH, CDR2 LQKENI, per germline. V was shortened by 0 bases and J by 3 bases, with 12 bases between the two germline ends. The CDR3 consists of 16 residues. The CDR3 here is CASSPPGGGDNQPQHF. CDR3 nucleotide sequence: TGTGCCAGCTCACCACCGGGGGGTGGAGACAATCAGCCCCAGCATTTT.

This sequence joins TRBV5-8 and TRBJ1-6; possible D gene TRBD1, 6 bases. Trimming pared 4 bases from V and 3 bases from J, leaving 20 bases between. The length of the CDR3 is 18 residues. CDR1 and CDR2 from the germline V gene are SGHTS and YDEGEE. The CDR3 spells CASSRDIGPADYNSPLHF. CDR3 DNA sequence: TGTGCCAGCAGCCGGGACATCGGCCCGGCTGACTATAATTCACCCCTCCACTTT.

The chain employs TRBV11-2 and TRBJ2-7; the D is unclear. The CDR3 is 14 amino acids. V lost 1 base and J 2 bases, leaving 9 bases between the germline ends. Germline-derived CDR1 and CDR2 are SGHAT and FQNNGV. The CDR3 loop reads CASSLVTVAYEQYF. The CDR3 DNA reads TGTGCCAGCAGCTTAGTAACGGTAGCCTACGAGCAGTACTTC.

V gene TRBV28 combines with J gene TRBJ2-6; weak D call: TRBD2 (6 bases). The germline V gene has CDR1 MDHEN and CDR2 SYDVKM. Between the trimmed V and J ends, which lost 6 bases and 0 bases, there was a span of 15 bases. This CDR3 has 17 residues. DNA for the CDR3: TGTGCCAGCAGAACCCGGGACTTGAGCTCTGGGGCCAACGTCCTGACTTTC. Protein sequence: CASRTRDLSSGANVLTF.

The V gene is TRBV19, the J gene TRBJ1-5; 9 bases are a match to TRBD1. Looked up from germline, CDR1 is LNHDA and CDR2 is SQIVND (reference sequence). The CDR3 extends over 14 amino acids. J lost 4 bases, V lost 7 bases, and 5 bases had no gene match. The CDR3 coding sequence is TGTGCCAGTACCCCTGGGACAGGGAATCAGCCCCAGCATTTT. It yields the protein CASTPGTGNQPQHF.

The table lists this clone with a count of one. This chain uses TRBV5-1 with TRBJ2-7, with D tentatively TRBD2 (5 bases). Germline values: CDR1 SGHRS, CDR2 YFSETQ. Trimming took off 1 base at V and 5 bases at J, with 25 bases between the two ends. CDR3 length: 18 amino acids. The CDR3 spells CASSLSDEGGRGRNEQYF. CDR3 bases: TGCGCCAGCAGCTTGTCGGATGAAGGAGGCCGGGGAAGAAACGAGCAGTACTTC.

The V and J genes are TRBV5-1 and TRBJ2-3; 7 bases are shared with TRBD1. Germline-derived CDR1 and CDR2 are SGHRS and YFSETQ. The V and J ends lost 0 bases and 0 bases, in that order; junction bases with no gene match: 4. The CDR3 runs 16 residues. CDR3 protein: CASSLEGASSTDTQYF. The CDR3 bases are TGCGCCAGCAGCTTGGAGGGGGCAAGTAGCACAGATACGCAGTATTTT.

This clone has just one count. This sequence joins TRBV9 and TRBJ1-4, with TRBD1 as a possible D gene (6 bases). The CDR3 sequence is 13 residues long. The V gene lost 7 bases and the J gene lost 7 bases, with 14 bases spanning the gap. Germline-derived CDR1 and CDR2 are SGDLS and YYNGEE. The CDR3 loop is CASSPGGGEKLFF. Here the CDR3 DNA reads TGTGCCAGCTCCCCGGGAGGGGGTGAAAAACTGTTTTTT.

The chain recombines TRBV12-5 with TRBJ2-5; 9 positions agree with TRBD2. Germline trimming cut 1 base from V and 2 bases from J; bases unmatched to any gene: 5. The CDR3 is made up of 16 amino acids. CDR1 and CDR2 (germline): LGHNT, FRNRAP. The CDR3 bases are TGTGCTAGTGGTTTGGGCGCGGGGGGGGTTCAAGAGACCCAGTACTTC. Protein sequence: CASGLGAGGVQETQYF.

The chain combines TRBV5-1 with TRBJ1-3, with 8 bases identical to TRBD1. With V trimmed by 4 bases and J by 0 bases, 9 bases remained unmatched. Germline loops: CDR1 SGHRS, CDR2 YFSETQ. CDR3 size: 17 residues. The CDR3 DNA is TGCGCCAGCAGCATCTGGGGGACAGGAAGCTCTGGAAACACCATATATTTT. It translates to CASSIWGTGSSGNTIYF.

A few counts support this clone. This rearrangement joins TRBV6-1 to TRBJ2-7; 7 nucleotides agree with TRBD1. Per germline, CDR1 MNHNS and CDR2 SASEGT. The V and J ends lost 0 bases and 6 bases, in that order; junction bases with no gene match: 8. CDR3 size: 15 residues. The CDR3: CASSEAPDRAAEQYF. As DNA, the CDR3 is TGTGCCAGCAGTGAAGCGCCCGACAGGGCGGCCGAGCAGTACTTC.

The genes are TRBV19 and TRBJ2-7; 7 nucleotides align to TRBD1. Germline CDR1 reads LNHDA; CDR2 reads SQIVND (reference sequence). The V segment lost 4 bases and the J segment 5 bases; nucleotides outside the gene matches: 8. CDR3 size: 14 residues. DNA for the CDR3: TGTGCCAGTAGTACAGGGGGTACTTTCGACGAGCAGTACTTC. Residues: CASSTGGTFDEQYF.

J is TRBJ2-1 and V is TRBV5-1; 7 nucleotides line up with TRBD2. The length of the CDR3 is 16 residues. The V segment lost 1 base and the J segment 5 bases; nucleotides outside the gene matches: 9. Germline V gene sequence: CDR1 SGHRS, CDR2 YFSETQ. The chain's CDR3 is CASSLKFLAEHNEQFF. In DNA form, the CDR3 reads TGCGCCAGCAGCTTGAAATTTCTAGCGGAGCACAATGAGCAGTTCTTC.

V usage is TRBV18 and J usage is TRBJ2-7; 9 nucleotides match TRBD2. V shed 2 bases and J 5 bases; nucleotides not matched to a gene: 4. The germline V gene has CDR1 KGHSH and CDR2 LQKENI. This CDR3 contains 14 residues. The chain's CDR3 is CASSPGGLAHEQYF. The CDR3, as DNA: TGTGCCAGCTCACCAGGGGGACTAGCCCACGAGCAGTACTTC.

The J gene is TRBJ2-7, the V gene TRBV6-5, with 13 nucleotides matching TRBD2. Germline V CDR1 and CDR2: MNHEY, SVGAGI. The CDR3 has 16 residues. The V and J ends lost 2 bases and 2 bases, in that order; junction bases with no gene match: 3. CDR3 coding DNA: TGTGCCAGCAGTTACGGGGGGACTAGCGGGGCCTACGAGCAGTACTTC. This gives the protein CASSYGGTSGAYEQYF.

This clone was observed a single time. This chain connects TRBV6-1 to TRBJ1-4; TRBD1 aligns across 7 bases. Germline lookup yields CDR1 MNHNS and CDR2 SASEGT. Losses at the gene ends were 2 bases for V and 6 bases for J; bases not matched to a gene: 3. The CDR3 spans 14 residues. The CDR3 DNA reads TGTGCCAGCAGTGAAAGCAGGGGGGATGAAAAACTGTTTTTT. It translates to CASSESRGDEKLFF.

This clone occurred a few times. V is TRBV5-1 and J is TRBJ1-4; 8 bases map to TRBD1. Losses at the gene ends were 4 bases for V and 4 bases for J; bases not matched to a gene: 9. CDR3 length: 16 residues. Germline assignment: CDR1 SGHRS and CDR2 YFSETQ. This CDR3 is CASSPPPGQVNEKLFF. CDR3 nucleotide sequence: TGCGCCAGCAGCCCGCCTCCGGGACAGGTTAATGAAAAACTGTTTTTT.